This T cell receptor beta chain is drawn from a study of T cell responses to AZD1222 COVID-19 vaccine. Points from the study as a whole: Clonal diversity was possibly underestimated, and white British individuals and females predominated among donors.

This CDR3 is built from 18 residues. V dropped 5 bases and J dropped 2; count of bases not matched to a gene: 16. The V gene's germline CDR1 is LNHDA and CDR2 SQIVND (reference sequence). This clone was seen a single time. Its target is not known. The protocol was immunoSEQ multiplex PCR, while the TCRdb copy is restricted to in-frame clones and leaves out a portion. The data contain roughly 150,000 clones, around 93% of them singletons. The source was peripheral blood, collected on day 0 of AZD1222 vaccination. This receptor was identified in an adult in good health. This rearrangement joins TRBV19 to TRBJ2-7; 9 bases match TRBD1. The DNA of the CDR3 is TGTGCCAGTAGTCTAGTGGGACAGGGAACGAAGTGGGCCTACGAGCAGTACTTC. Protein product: CASSLVGQGTKWAYEQYF.